Following are 22 T cell receptor beta chains from one sample sequenced in a study of PD-1 blockade in classical Hodgkin lymphoma. Every patient was affected by relapse after autologous stem cell transplantation, while exposure to brentuximab vedotin was not uniform. The protocol was immunoSEQ multiplex PCR, while the TCRdb copy is restricted to in-frame clones and leaves out a portion. This sample has 40,000 to 50,000 clones, with about 77% found just once. This specimen was peripheral blood mononuclear cells (PBMCs), taken at baseline. The origin of the receptors is a human donor with classical Hodgkin lymphoma.

CDR3 loop: CASRSQGYEKLFF. The CDR3, as DNA: TGTGCCAGCAGGAGTCAGGGCTATGAAAAACTGTTTTTT. The rearrangement joins TRBV6-5 to TRBJ1-4; D may be TRBD1 (5 bases). The V end was cut by 6 bases, the J end by 6 bases, with 11 bases between. Germline lookup yields CDR1 MNHEY and CDR2 SVGAGI. The CDR3 totals 13 residues.

V gene TRBV29-1 combines with J gene TRBJ2-7, with D perhaps matching TRBD1 (6 bases). The CDR3 spans 11 residues. CDR1 is SQVTM, CDR2 ANQGSEA, per germline. With 5 bases removed from V and 6 bases from J, the gap between germline ends came to 11 bases. The CDR3 DNA reads TGCAGCGTTTGGGACACCTTCGAGCAGTACTTC. Translated, it gives CSVWDTFEQYF.

The chain joins TRBV27 to TRBJ2-1; D unresolved. Between the trimmed V and J ends, which lost 5 bases and 4 bases, there was a span of 9 bases. The length of the CDR3 is 13 residues. CDR1 MNHEY and CDR2 SMNVEV come from the germline V gene (reference sequence). CDR3 sequence: CASSPTPYNEQFF. CDR3 sequence (DNA): TGTGCCAGCAGTCCCACCCCATACAATGAGCAGTTCTTC.

This rearrangement joins TRBV5-6 to TRBJ1-5; 9 bases align to TRBD1. CDR1 SGHDT and CDR2 YYEEEE come from the germline V gene. This CDR3 contains 14 residues. J lost 5 bases, V lost 3 bases, and 3 bases had no gene match. CDR3 loop: CASSSQGAHQPQHF. CDR3 bases: TGTGCCAGCAGCTCACAGGGGGCGCATCAGCCCCAGCATTTT.

The chain employs TRBV5-1 and TRBJ1-1; tentative D call: TRBD1 (6 bases). This CDR3 is 14 amino acids long. Germline lookup yields CDR1 SGHRS and CDR2 YFSETQ. The V and J ends lost 2 bases and 3 bases respectively, with 11 bases between them. CDR3 nucleotide sequence: TGCGCCAGCAGCTTAGAAGGGGGGGACACTGAAGCTTTCTTT. Its translation is CASSLEGGDTEAFF.

This clone occurred a few times. The V gene is TRBV10-2, the J gene TRBJ2-2; D uncertain. The V and J ends lost 5 bases and 6 bases respectively, with 4 bases between them. This CDR3 contains 11 residues. CDR1 and CDR2 from the germline V gene are WSHSY and SAAADI. DNA for the CDR3: TGCGCCAGCAGTCTAGCCGGGGAGCTGTTTTTT. It specifies CASSLAGELFF.

The chain couples TRBV30 to TRBJ2-1; D is perhaps TRBD1 (6 bases). The germline CDR1 and CDR2 sequences are GTSNPN and SVGIG (reference sequence). The CDR3 has 13 residues. Between the trimmed V and J ends, which lost 1 base and 6 bases, there was a span of 10 bases. This CDR3 is CAWSAQGANEQFF. The CDR3 DNA is TGTGCCTGGAGTGCACAGGGAGCCAATGAGCAGTTCTTC.

This clone was picked up one time. The rearrangement joins TRBV5-6 to TRBJ2-7; D not certain. The CDR3 is 15 amino acids. The ends were cut back, 4 bases at V and 3 bases at J, with 17 bases in the middle. Germline V CDR1 and CDR2: SGHDT, YYEEEE. In nucleotides, the CDR3 is TGTGCCAGCAGCCCAGACCCTGGTTCATTCTACGAGCAGTACTTC. Its translation: CASSPDPGSFYEQYF.

The sample holds a few counts of this clone. This chain links TRBV29-1 with TRBJ1-1; D gene unclear. The V gene's germline CDR1 is SQVTM and CDR2 ANQGSEA. CDR3 length: 11 amino acids. Trimming stripped 1 base from V and 5 bases from J, with 5 bases between. In DNA, the CDR3 is TGCAGCGTTGAAGTAGGTACTGAAGCTTTCTTT. This codes for CSVEVGTEAFF.

This chain connects TRBV18 to TRBJ1-2; no definite D call. Germline V gene sequence: CDR1 KGHSH, CDR2 LQKENI. This CDR3 is 14 amino acids long. V lost 3 bases and J 5 bases, leaving 13 bases between the germline ends. CDR3 DNA: TGTGCCAGCTCACCCCCTGCTCGAGGGTATGGCTACACCTTC. It translates to CASSPPARGYGYTF.

This sequence joins TRBV20-1 and TRBJ1-2, with D possibly matching TRBD1 (5 bases). The CDR3 totals 11 residues. Germline V lookup: CDR1 DFQATT, CDR2 SNEGSKA (reference sequence). The V gene lost 4 bases and the J gene lost 4 bases, with 7 bases spanning the gap. CDR3 sequence reads: CSATGPYGYTF. Here the CDR3 DNA reads TGCAGTGCTACGGGGCCCTATGGCTACACCTTC.

This chain links TRBV10-3 with TRBJ1-2; TRBD1 aligns across 7 bases. The J segment lost 8 bases and the V segment lost 9 bases, leaving 12 bases of the junction unmatched. Germline V CDR1 and CDR2: ENHRY, SYGVKD. The CDR3 has 13 residues. The CDR3 DNA is TGTGCCATTAGAAACAGGGGATCGCCGGGCTACACCTTC. This codes for CAIRNRGSPGYTF.

Here the CDR3 DNA reads TGTGCCAGTACCCCCCTGGGAGGGCGCAGACAGCCCCAGCATTTT. It is translated as CASTPLGGRRQPQHF. The chain carries TRBV19 and TRBJ1-5; no definite D call. The germline gives CDR1 LNHDA, CDR2 SQIVND (reference sequence). V was clipped by 7 bases and J by 7 bases, with 20 bases between them. The CDR3 has 15 amino acids.

The rearrangement uses TRBV7-6 and TRBJ1-3; D is uncertain. In germline, CDR1 is SGHVS, CDR2 FNYEAQ. The ends were cut back, 5 bases at V and 3 bases at J, with 11 bases in the middle. The CDR3 length is 14 residues. Here the CDR3 DNA reads TGTGCCAGCAGCCGAAGGGCGGATGGAAACACCATATATTTT. This codes for CASSRRADGNTIYF.

The V call is TRBV7-3, the J call TRBJ1-1; no reliable D call. This CDR3 has 13 amino acids. V was trimmed by 2 bases and J by 1 base, leaving 5 bases between them. Germline CDR1 reads SGHTA; CDR2 reads FQGTGA. Written as DNA, the CDR3 is TGTGCCAGCAGCTTACGGGGGAACACTGAAGCTTTCTTT. This sequence encodes CASSLRGNTEAFF.

The chain has TRBV5-1 and TRBJ1-2; no firm D call. The CDR3 extends over 11 amino acids. Germline V gene sequence: CDR1 SGHRS, CDR2 YFSETQ. Trimming cost V 3 bases and J 8 bases, with 8 bases left between them. CDR3: CASSWKGGYTF. In DNA, the CDR3 is TGCGCCAGCAGCTGGAAGGGCGGCTACACCTTC.

The chain uses TRBV4-1 and TRBJ2-7; 8 bases are a match to TRBD2. Germline loops: CDR1 MGHRA, CDR2 YSYEKL. After removal of 0 bases from V and 2 bases from J, the junction contained 9 bases not matched to a gene. The CDR3 covers 17 residues. Here the CDR3 DNA reads TGCGCCAGCAGCCAAGAATTATCCGGGGGGGAAGCCTACGAGCAGTACTTC. Protein product: CASSQELSGGEAYEQYF.

This chain uses TRBV6-5 with TRBJ2-3, with D hard to call. CDR1 and CDR2 from the germline V gene are MNHEY and SVGAGI. V dropped 6 bases and J dropped 1 base, with 8 bases sitting between them. The CDR3 loop spans 13 amino acids. DNA of the CDR3: TGTGCCAGCAGACGCGGACGCACAGATACGCAGTATTTT. Protein sequence: CASRRGRTDTQYF.

The chain employs TRBV6-6 and TRBJ2-3; D tentatively fits TRBD1 or TRBD2 (5 bases each). This CDR3 is 16 amino acids long. Germline-derived CDR1 and CDR2 are MNHNY and SVGAGI (reference sequence). V lost 6 bases, J lost 2 bases, and 18 bases lay in between. The CDR3 bases are TGTGCCAGCAGGAACGACGGGGACGTTTACACAGATACGCAGTATTTT. Translation: CASRNDGDVYTDTQYF.

The chain couples TRBV4-1 to TRBJ1-1; D uncertain. The V end lost 4 bases, the J end lost 13 bases, and 16 bases lay between the germline ends. Germline CDR1 and CDR2: MGHRA and YSYEKL. The CDR3 covers 12 residues. The CDR3 loop is CASSPGPLVRFF. DNA of the CDR3: TGCGCCAGCAGCCCGGGCCCTCTGGTGCGTTTCTTT.

The chain carries TRBV25-1 and TRBJ1-1; D gene uncertain. V lost 4 bases and J 2 bases, leaving 11 bases between the germline ends. The germline gives CDR1 MGHDK, CDR2 SYGVNS. CDR3 length: 14 amino acids. This chain's CDR3 is CASSGSWTNTEAFF. Here the CDR3 DNA reads TGTGCCAGCAGTGGTTCCTGGACCAACACTGAAGCTTTCTTT.

This chain links TRBV7-9 with TRBJ1-1; the D gene is possibly TRBD1 (6 bases). V lost 4 bases and J 1 base, leaving 10 bases between the germline ends. Germline CDR1 SEHNR, CDR2 FQNEAQ (reference sequence). This CDR3 spans 14 amino acids. CDR3 residues: CASSSNRENTEAFF. CDR3 nucleotides: TGTGCCAGCAGCTCAAACAGGGAGAACACTGAAGCTTTCTTT.